This is a list of T cell receptor beta chains from one sample in a study of OX40 agonist ivuxolimab in advanced cancers. Profiling relied on immunoSEQ multiplex PCR, and the TCRdb table lists in-frame clones only, not all of them. The profile shows tens of thousands of clones, around 84% of them singletons. Sequencing used CD4+ or CD8+ T cells sorted from blood, obtained in a trial of the OX40 agonist ivuxolimab. These receptors came from an adult with an advanced solid tumor such as melanoma, head and neck, liver or kidney cancer. The conserved cysteine and the conserved F or W are not part of the CDR3 here. Each record gives: J gene, clone size, V gene, CDR3 protein. Clone size, where shown, is once, few, many, or a class for clones that have expanded.

>TRBJ1-5|.|TRBV6-1
ASSDRRTGGNQPQH
>TRBJ1-2|once|TRBV6-5
ASSWDPMGYT
>TRBJ1-4|.|TRBV5-5
ASSLGRGGDEKLF
>TRBJ1-3|.|TRBV7-8
ASSYPPGNTIY
>TRBJ2-5|once|TRBV6-1
ASTPGAGKTQY
>TRBJ1-2|.|TRBV10-3
AISQRVQGAFMYGYT
>TRBJ1-1|few|TRBV18
ASSPPGRYTEAF
>TRBJ2-3|few|TRBV7-3
ASSYRDRADTQY
>TRBJ1-3|.|TRBV5-1
ASSPYDRGSGNTIY
>TRBJ1-4|.|TRBV15
ATSTVQGDNEKLF
>TRBJ1-2|.|TRBV19
ASSKDTSYGYT
>TRBJ2-1|.|TRBV6-5
ASSPGQTSNEQF
>TRBJ2-1|few|TRBV7-2
ASSSVAFDEQF
>TRBJ2-5|.|TRBV7-3
ASSLTGSPGTQY
>TRBJ1-3|.|TRBV20-1
SVKSGNTIY
>TRBJ1-1|.|TRBV28
ASSGTDRGTEAF
>TRBJ1-1|.|TRBV7-9
ASARGPEAF
>TRBJ2-1|.|TRBV11-2
ASSHERNEQF
>TRBJ1-2|.|TRBV4-1
ASSQDQRGAYGYT
>TRBJ1-3|.|TRBV6-8
ASRVTGNTIY
>TRBJ1-6|.|TRBV12-5
ASGPTGPGRGNSPLH
>TRBJ1-5|.|TRBV7-9
ASSLGLSNQPQH
>TRBJ2-2|.|TRBV5-5
ASSPDLPDTGELF
>TRBJ1-5|once|TRBV7-8
ASSLRTADQAQH
>TRBJ2-4|.|TRBV6-1
ASSGAGPRNIQY
>TRBJ1-2|.|TRBV5-1
ASSLVGTTTNYGYT
>TRBJ2-5|.|TRBV18
ASSPEGGLKETQY
>TRBJ2-5|.|TRBV5-1
ASSLGGGSSETQY
>TRBJ1-6|.|TRBV5-5
ASSLTPRGAYNSPLH
>TRBJ2-3|once|TRBV5-1
ASSLTGQGGTDTQY
>TRBJ2-3|.|TRBV6-1
ASTTTDTQY
>TRBJ2-7|.|TRBV6-5
ASGRTSFLGEQY
>TRBJ2-3|few|TRBV5-1
ASSLATSGGTDTQY
>TRBJ1-1|.|TRBV19
ASRDVLTEAF
>TRBJ2-3|.|TRBV6-1
ASSEVPGGVTDTQY
>TRBJ1-3|.|TRBV10-3
AISEFVTGVSGNTIY
>TRBJ2-3|.|TRBV30
AWTRRDGTQY
>TRBJ1-2|.|TRBV7-2
ASSSSGSGYT
>TRBJ1-2|.|TRBV28
ASSLSGYYGYT
>TRBJ1-2|.|TRBV5-1
ASSLGGGAGGYT
>TRBJ1-3|once|TRBV7-3
ASSREGGSGNTIY
>TRBJ2-5|.|TRBV19
ASRIAGGGETQY